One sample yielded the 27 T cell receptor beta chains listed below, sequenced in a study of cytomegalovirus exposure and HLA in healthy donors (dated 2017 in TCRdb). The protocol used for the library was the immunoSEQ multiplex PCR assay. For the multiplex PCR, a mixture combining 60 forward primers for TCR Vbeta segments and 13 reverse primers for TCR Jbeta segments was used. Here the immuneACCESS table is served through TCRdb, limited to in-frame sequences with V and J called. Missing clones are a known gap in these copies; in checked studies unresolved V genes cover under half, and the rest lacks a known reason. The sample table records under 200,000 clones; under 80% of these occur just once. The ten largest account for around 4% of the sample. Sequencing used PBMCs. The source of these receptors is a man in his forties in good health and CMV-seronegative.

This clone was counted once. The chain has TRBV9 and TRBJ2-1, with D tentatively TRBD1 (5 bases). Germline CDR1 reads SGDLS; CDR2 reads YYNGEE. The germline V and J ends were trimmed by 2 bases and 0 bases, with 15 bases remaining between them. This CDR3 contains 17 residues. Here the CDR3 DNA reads TGTGCCAGCAGCGTTACAGGTCCTGCGAGCTCCTACAATGAGCAGTTCTTC. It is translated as CASSVTGPASSYNEQFF.

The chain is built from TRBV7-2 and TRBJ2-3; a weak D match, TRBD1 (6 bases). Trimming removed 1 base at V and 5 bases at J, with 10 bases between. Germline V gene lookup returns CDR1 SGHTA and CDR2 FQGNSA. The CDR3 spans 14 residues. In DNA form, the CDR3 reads TGTGCCAGCAGCTTAGGTGAGGGGGTAGATACGCAGTATTTT. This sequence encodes CASSLGEGVDTQYF.

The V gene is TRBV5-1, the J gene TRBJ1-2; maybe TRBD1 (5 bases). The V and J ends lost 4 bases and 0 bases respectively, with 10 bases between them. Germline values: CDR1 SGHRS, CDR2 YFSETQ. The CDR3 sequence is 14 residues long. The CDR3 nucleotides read TGCGCCAGCAGCCCCGGGACTGCTAACTATGGCTACACCTTC. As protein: CASSPGTANYGYTF. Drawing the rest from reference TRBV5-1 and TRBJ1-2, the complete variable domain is KAGVTQTPRYLIKTRGQQVTLSCSPISGHRSVSWYQQTPGQGLQFLFEYFSETQRNKGNFPGRFSGRQFSNSRSEMNVSTLELGDSALYLCASSPGTANYGYTFGSGTRLTVV.

In DNA form, the CDR3 reads TGTGCCAGCAGCCCGCACAGCTATTGGAATCAGCCCCAGCATTTT. Translating gives CASSPHSYWNQPQHF. V gene TRBV5-4 combines with J gene TRBJ1-5, with D uncertain. CDR3 length: 15 residues. The V gene lost 4 bases and the J gene lost 4 bases, with 15 bases spanning the gap. CDR1 and CDR2 from the germline V gene are SGHNT and YYREEE (reference sequence).

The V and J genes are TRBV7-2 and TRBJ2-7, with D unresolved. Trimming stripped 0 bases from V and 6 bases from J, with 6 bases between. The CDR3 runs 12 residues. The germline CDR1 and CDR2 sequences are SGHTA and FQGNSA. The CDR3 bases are TGTGCCAGCAGCTTAGCCCGTAGCGAGCAGTACTTC. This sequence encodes CASSLARSEQYF.

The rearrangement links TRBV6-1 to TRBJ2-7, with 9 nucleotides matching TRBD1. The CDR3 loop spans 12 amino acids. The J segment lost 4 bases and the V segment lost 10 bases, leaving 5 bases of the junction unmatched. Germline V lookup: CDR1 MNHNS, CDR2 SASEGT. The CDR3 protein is CATGTGSYEQYF. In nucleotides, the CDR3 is TGTGCCACCGGGACAGGGTCATACGAGCAGTACTTC.

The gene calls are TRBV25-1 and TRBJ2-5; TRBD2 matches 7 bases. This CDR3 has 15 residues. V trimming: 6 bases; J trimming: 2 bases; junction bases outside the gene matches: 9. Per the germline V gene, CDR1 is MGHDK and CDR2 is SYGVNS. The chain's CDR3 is CASRSSGVLQETQYF. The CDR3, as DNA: TGTGCCAGCAGATCCAGCGGGGTTTTACAAGAGACCCAGTACTTC. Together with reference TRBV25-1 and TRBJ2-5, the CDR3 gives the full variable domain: EADIYQTPRYLVIGTGKKITLECSQTMGHDKMYWYQQDPGMELHLIHYSYGVNSTEKGDLSSESTVSRIRTEHFPLTLESARPSHTSQYLCASRSSGVLQETQYFGPGTRLLVL.

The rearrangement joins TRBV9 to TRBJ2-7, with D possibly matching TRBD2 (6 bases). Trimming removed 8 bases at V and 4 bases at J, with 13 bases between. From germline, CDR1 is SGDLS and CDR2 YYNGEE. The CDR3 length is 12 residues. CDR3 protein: CARTGDRYEQYF. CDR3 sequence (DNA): TGTGCCAGAACGGGGGATCGGTACGAGCAGTACTTC.

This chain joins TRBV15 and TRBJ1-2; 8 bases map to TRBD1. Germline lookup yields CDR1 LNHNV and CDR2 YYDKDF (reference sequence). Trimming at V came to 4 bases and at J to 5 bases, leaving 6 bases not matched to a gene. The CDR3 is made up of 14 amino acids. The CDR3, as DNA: TGTGCCACCAGCACACCGGGACAGGTGTATGGCTACACCTTC. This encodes CATSTPGQVYGYTF.

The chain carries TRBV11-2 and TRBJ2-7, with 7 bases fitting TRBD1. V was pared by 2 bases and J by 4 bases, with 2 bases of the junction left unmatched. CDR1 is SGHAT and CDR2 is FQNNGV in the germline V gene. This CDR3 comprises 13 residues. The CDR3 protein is CASSLNRGYEQYF. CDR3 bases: TGTGCCAGCAGCTTAAACAGGGGATACGAGCAGTACTTC.

CDR3 DNA sequence: TGTGCCAGTAGTATCTGGCCTGGACAGGGGGCGCCTGGCTACACCTTC. As protein: CASSIWPGQGAPGYTF. The chain combines TRBV19 with TRBJ1-2; TRBD1 agrees at 11 bases. This CDR3 is built from 16 residues. Germline trimming cut 3 bases from V and 7 bases from J; bases unmatched to any gene: 10. The germline V gene encodes CDR1 LNHDA and CDR2 SQIVND (reference sequence).

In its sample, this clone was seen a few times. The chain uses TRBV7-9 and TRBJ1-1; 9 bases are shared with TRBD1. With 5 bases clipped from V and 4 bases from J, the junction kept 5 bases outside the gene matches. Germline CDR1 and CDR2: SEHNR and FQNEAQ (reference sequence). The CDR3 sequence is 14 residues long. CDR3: CASSETGGTTEAFF. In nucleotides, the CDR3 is TGTGCCAGCAGCGAGACAGGGGGAACCACTGAAGCTTTCTTT.

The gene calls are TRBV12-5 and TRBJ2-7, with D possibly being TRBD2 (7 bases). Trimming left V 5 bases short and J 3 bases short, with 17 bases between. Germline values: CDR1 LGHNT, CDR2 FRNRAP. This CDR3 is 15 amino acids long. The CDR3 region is CASGEPGGRFYEQYF. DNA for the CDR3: TGTGCTAGTGGTGAGCCCGGGGGGCGCTTCTACGAGCAGTACTTC.

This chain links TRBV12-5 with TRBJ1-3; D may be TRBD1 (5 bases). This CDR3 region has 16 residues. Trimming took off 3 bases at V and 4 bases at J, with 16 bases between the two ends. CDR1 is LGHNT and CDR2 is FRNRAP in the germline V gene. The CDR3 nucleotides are TGTGCTAGTGGTTTATCGGGGGTTCTACAGGGAAACACCATATATTTT. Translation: CASGLSGVLQGNTIYF.

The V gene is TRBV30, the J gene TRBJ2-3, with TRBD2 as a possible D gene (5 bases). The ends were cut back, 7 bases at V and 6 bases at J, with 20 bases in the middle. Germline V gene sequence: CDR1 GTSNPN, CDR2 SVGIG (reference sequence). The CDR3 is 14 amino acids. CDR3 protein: CASSPSPEGDTQYF. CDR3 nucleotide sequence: TGTGCCTCCTCACCATCACCCGAGGGCGATACGCAGTATTTT.

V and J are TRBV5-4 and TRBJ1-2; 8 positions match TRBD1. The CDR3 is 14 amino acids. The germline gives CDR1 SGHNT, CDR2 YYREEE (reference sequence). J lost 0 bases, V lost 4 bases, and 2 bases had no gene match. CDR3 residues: CASSIQGANYGYTF. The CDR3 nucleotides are TGTGCCAGCAGCATACAGGGGGCTAACTATGGCTACACCTTC.

In DNA form, the CDR3 reads TGTGCCAGCAGCTTAGTGCGACAGAGCGCTGAAGCTTTCTTT. Protein product: CASSLVRQSAEAFF. The V and J genes are TRBV7-9 and TRBJ1-1; perhaps TRBD1 as D (5 bases). Germline assignment: CDR1 SEHNR and CDR2 FQNEAQ (reference sequence). V was trimmed by 1 base and J by 6 bases, leaving 12 bases between them. The CDR3 length is 14 residues.

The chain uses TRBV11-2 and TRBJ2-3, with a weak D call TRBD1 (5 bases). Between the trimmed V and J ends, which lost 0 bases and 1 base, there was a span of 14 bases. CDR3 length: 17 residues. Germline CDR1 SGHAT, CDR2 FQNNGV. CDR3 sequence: CASSLDPLVGGTDTQYF. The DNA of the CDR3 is TGTGCCAGCAGCTTAGATCCCCTGGTAGGGGGCACAGATACGCAGTATTTT.

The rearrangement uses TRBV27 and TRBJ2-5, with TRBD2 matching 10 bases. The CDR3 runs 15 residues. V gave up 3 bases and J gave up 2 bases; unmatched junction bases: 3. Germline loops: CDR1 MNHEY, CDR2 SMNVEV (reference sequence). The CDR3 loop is CASSLTSGPQETQYF. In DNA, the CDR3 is TGTGCCAGCAGTTTGACTAGCGGGCCACAAGAGACCCAGTACTTC.

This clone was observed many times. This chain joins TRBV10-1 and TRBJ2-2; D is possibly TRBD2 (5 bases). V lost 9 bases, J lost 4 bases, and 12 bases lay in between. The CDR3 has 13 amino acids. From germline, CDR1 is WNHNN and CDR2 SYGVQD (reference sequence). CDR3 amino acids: CARLATVTGELFF. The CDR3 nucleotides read TGCGCCAGGCTAGCAACAGTCACCGGGGAGCTGTTTTTT.

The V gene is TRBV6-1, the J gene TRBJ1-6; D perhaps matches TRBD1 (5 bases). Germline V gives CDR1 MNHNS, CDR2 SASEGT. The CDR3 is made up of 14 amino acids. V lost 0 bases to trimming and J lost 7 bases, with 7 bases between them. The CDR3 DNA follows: TGTGCCAGCAGTGAAGCGGGACTGAATTCACCCCTCCACTTT. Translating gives CASSEAGLNSPLHF.

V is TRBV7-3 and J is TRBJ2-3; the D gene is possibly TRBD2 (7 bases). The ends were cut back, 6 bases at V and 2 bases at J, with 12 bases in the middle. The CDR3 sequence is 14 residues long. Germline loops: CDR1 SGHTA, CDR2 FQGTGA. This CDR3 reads CASRRGGYTDTQYF. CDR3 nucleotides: TGTGCCAGCAGGAGGGGGGGCTACACAGATACGCAGTATTTT.

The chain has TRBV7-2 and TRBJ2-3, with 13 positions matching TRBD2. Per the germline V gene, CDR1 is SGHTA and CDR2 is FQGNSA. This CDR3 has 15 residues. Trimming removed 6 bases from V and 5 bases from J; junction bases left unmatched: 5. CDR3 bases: TGTGCCAGCAGAGTGGGACTAGCGGGGTTAGATACGCAGTATTTT. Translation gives CASRVGLAGLDTQYF.

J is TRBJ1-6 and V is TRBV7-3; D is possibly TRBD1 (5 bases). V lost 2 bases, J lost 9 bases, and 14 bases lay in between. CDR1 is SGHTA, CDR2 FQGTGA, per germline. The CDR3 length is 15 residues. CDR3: CASSLSQAWGSPLHF. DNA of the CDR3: TGTGCCAGCAGCTTATCACAGGCCTGGGGTTCACCCCTCCACTTT. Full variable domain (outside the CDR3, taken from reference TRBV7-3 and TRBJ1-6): GAGVSQTPSNKVTEKGKYVELRCDPISGHTALYWYRQSLGQGPEFLIYFQGTGAADDSGLPNDRFFAVRPEGSVSTLKIQRTERGDSAVYLCASSLSQAWGSPLHFGNGTRLTVT.

CDR3 in amino acids: CASSTSGTGDTIYF. CDR3 in DNA: TGCGCCAGCAGCACCTCCGGGACAGGGGACACCATATATTTT. J is TRBJ1-3 and V is TRBV5-1, with 10 nucleotides matching TRBD1. Germline V gene sequence: CDR1 SGHRS, CDR2 YFSETQ. V lost 4 bases to trimming and J lost 8 bases; unmatched junction nucleotides: 6. CDR3 length: 14 amino acids.

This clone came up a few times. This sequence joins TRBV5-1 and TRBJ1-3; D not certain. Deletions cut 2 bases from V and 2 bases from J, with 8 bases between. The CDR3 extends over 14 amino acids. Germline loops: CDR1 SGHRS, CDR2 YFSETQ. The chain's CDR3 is CASSFGGAGNTIYF. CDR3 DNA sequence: TGCGCCAGCAGCTTCGGCGGAGCTGGAAACACCATATATTTT.

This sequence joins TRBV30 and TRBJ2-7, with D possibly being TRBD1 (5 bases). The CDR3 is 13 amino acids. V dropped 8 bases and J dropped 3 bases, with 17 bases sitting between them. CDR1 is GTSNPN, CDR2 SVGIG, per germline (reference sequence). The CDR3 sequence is CAARELPFYEQYF. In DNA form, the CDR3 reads TGTGCCGCCAGGGAATTGCCCTTCTACGAGCAGTACTTC.